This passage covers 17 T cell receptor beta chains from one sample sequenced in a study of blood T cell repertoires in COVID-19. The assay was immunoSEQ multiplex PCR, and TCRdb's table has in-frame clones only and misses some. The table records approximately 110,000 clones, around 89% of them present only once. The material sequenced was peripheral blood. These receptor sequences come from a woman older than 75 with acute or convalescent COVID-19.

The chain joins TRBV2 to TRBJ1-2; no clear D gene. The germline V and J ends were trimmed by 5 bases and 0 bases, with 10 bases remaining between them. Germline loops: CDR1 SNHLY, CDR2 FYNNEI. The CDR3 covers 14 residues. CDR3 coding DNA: TGTGCCAGCAGTCCAGTGGTCACTAACTATGGCTACACCTTC. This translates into CASSPVVTNYGYTF.

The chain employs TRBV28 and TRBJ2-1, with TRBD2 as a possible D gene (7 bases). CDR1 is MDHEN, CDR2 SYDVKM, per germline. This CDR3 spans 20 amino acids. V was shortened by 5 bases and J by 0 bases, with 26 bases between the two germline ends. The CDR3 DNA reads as TGTGCCAGCAGTCAACCCTCTCGCGGGGGCCTTACCAGCTCCTACAATGAGCAGTTCTTC. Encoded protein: CASSQPSRGGLTSSYNEQFF.

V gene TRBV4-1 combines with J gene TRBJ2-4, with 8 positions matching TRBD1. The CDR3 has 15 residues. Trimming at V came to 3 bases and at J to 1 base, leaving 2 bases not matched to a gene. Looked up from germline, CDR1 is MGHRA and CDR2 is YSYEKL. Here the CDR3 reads CASSQTGVAKNIQYF. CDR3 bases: TGCGCCAGCAGCCAGACAGGGGTGGCCAAAAACATTCAGTACTTC.

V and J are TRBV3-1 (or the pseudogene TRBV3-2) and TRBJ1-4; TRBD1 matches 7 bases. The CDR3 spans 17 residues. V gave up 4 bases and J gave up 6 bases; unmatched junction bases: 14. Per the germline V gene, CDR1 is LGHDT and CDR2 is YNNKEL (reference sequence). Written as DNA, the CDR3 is TGTGCCAGCAGCCCCCAATCCGACAGGGAGGATTATGAAAAACTGTTTTTT. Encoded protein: CASSPQSDREDYEKLFF.

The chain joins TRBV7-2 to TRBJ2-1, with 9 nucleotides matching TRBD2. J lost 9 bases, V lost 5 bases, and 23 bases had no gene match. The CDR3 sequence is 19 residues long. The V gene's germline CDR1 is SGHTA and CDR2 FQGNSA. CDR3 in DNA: TGTGCCAGCAGCACGAGGGGGGCTAGCGGGGAGGCGAAAAGTGGTGAGCAGTTCTTC. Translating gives CASSTRGASGEAKSGEQFF.

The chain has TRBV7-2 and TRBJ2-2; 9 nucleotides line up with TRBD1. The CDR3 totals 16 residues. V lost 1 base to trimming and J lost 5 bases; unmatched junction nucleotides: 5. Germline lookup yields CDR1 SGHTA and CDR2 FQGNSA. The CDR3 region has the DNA TGTGCCAGCAGCTTAGGTGTTGGACAGGGGACCGGGGAGCTGTTTTTT. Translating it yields CASSLGVGQGTGELFF.

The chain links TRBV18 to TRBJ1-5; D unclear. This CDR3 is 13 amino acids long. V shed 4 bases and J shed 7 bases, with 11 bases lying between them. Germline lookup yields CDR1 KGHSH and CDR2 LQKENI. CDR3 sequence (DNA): TGTGCCAGCTCACAAACGGGAGGCCAGCCCCAGCATTTT. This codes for CASSQTGGQPQHF.

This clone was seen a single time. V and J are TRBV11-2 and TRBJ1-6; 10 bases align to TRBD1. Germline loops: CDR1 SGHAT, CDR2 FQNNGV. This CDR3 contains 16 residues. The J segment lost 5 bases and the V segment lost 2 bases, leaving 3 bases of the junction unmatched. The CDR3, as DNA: TGTGCCAGCAGCTTACATGGGACAGGGGATAATTCACCCCTCCACTTT. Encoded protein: CASSLHGTGDNSPLHF.

The CDR3 loop is CATSRSGTGSSYEQYF. The CDR3 region has the DNA TGTGCCACCAGCAGATCCGGGACAGGGAGCTCCTACGAGCAGTACTTC. The chain links TRBV15 to TRBJ2-7; 9 bases match TRBD1. The CDR3 sequence is 16 residues long. Per the germline V gene, CDR1 is LNHNV and CDR2 is YYDKDF (reference sequence). Trimming cost V 2 bases and J 0 bases; bases outside gene matches: 5.

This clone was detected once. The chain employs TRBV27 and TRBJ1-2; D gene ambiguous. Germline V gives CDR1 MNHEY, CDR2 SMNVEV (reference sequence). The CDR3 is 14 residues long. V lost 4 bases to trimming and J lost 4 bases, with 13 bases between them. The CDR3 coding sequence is TGTGCCAGCAGTTCAGGAGCCCGGGGCTATGGCTACACCTTC. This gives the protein CASSSGARGYGYTF.

The CDR3 loop reads CASSYSGQGIQPQHF. The CDR3 DNA sequence: TGTGCCAGCAGTTACTCGGGACAGGGCATTCAGCCCCAGCATTTT. The genes are TRBV6-2 or TRBV6-3 and TRBJ1-5; 9 nucleotides agree with TRBD1. The CDR3 is made up of 15 amino acids. After removal of 0 bases from V and 6 bases from J, the junction contained 3 bases not matched to a gene. Germline V lookup: CDR1 MNHEY, CDR2 SVGEGT.

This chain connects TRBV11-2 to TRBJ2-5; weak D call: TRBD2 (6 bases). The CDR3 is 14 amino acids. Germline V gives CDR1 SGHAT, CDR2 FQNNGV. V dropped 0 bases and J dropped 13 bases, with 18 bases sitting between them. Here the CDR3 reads CASSLDRAGLQSYF. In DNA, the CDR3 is TGTGCCAGCAGCTTAGATAGGGCGGGACTCCAATCGTACTTC.

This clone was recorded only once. The CDR3 DNA reads TGTGCCATCAGTGACTTGTATACGAACACCGGGGAGCTGTTTTTT. Translation: CAISDLYTNTGELFF. V gene TRBV10-3 combines with J gene TRBJ2-2; D not resolved. Germline CDR1 reads ENHRY; CDR2 reads SYGVKD. V was pared by 3 bases and J by 0 bases, with 8 bases between. The CDR3 is made up of 15 amino acids.

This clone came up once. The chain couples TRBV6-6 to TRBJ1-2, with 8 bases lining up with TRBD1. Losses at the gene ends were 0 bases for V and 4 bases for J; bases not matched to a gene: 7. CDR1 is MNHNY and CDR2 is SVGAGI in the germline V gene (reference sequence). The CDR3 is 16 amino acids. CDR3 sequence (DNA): TGTGCCAGCAGTTACTCACGCTCAGGGGGCAGCTATGGCTACACCTTC. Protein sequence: CASSYSRSGGSYGYTF.

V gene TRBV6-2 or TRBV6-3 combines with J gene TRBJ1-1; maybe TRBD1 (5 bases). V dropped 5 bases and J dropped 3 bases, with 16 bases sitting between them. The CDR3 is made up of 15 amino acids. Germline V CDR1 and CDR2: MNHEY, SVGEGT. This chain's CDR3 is CASSRGSSRDTEAFF. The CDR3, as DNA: TGTGCCAGCAGTAGGGGTTCATCTCGGGACACTGAAGCTTTCTTT.

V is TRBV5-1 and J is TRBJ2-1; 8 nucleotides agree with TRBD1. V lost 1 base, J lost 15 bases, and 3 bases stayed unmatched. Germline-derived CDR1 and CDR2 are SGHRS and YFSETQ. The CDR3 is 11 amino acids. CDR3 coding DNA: TGCGCCAGCAGCTTGCAGGGGGCGATGTTCTTC. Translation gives CASSLQGAMFF.

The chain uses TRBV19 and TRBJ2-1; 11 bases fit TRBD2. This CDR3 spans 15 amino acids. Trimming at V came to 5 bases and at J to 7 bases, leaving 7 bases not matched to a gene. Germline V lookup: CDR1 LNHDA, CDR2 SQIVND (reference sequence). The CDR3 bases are TGTGCCAGTAGTTCGGCTAGCGGGGGGTCTAATGAGCAGTTCTTC. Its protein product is CASSSASGGSNEQFF. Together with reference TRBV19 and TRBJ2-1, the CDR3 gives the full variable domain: DGGITQSPKYLFRKEGQNVTLSCEQNLNHDAMYWYRQDPGQGLRLIYYSQIVNDFQKGDIAEGYSVSREKKESFPLTVTSAQKNPTAFYLCASSSASGGSNEQFFGPGTRLTVL.